This TCR beta chain was profiled in a study of blood T cell repertoires in COVID-19. Per the authors' pipeline: Nucleated cell number was recorded as an estimate derived from reference gene primer amplification. TCRdb keeps only in-frame clones here, not all; method: immunoSEQ multiplex PCR. That table gives V, J and clone size, and the DNA gave D and trimming. This table holds 150,000 to 200,000 clones, approximately 87% found once. The CDR3 is 15 residues long. Trimming took 5 bases from V and 7 from J; bases not matched to a gene: 7. Germline V gives CDR1 LNHDA, CDR2 SQIVND (reference sequence). The chain joins TRBV19 to TRBJ1-4; TRBD1 matches 10 bases. The specimen was peripheral blood. The receptor was derived from a young woman who had recovered from COVID-19. The DNA for the CDR3 is TGTGCCAGTAGTCGGCGGGACAGGGGTATTGAAAAACTGTTTTTT. Protein: CASSRRDRGIEKLFF.